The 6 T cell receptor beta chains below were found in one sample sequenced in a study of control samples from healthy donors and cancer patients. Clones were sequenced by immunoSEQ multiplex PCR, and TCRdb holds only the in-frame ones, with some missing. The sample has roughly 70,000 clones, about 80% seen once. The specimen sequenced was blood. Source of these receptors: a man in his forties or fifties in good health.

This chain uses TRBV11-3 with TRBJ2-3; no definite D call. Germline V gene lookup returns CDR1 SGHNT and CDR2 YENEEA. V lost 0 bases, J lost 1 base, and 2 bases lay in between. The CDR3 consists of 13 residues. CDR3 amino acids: CASSLDGTDTQYF. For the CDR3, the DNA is TGTGCCAGCAGCTTAGACGGCACAGATACGCAGTATTTT.

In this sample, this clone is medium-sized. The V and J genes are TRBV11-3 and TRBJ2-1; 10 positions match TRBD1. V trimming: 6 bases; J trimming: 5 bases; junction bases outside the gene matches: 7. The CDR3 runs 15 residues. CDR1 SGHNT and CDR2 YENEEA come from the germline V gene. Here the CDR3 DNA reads TGTGCCAGCAGACGACCCGGGACAGGGGACAATGAGCAGTTCTTC. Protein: CASRRPGTGDNEQFF.

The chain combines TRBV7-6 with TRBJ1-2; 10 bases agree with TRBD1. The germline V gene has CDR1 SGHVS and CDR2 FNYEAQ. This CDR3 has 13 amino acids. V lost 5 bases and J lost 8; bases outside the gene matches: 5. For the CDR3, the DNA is TGTGCCAGCAGCGCAGGGGACAGGGGAGGCTACACCTTC. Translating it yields CASSAGDRGGYTF.

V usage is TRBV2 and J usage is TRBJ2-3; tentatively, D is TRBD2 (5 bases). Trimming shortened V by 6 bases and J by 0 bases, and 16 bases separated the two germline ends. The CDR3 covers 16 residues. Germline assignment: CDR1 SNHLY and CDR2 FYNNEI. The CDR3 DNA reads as TGTGCCAGCAGGGAGGATGCCTACTCTAGCACAGATACGCAGTATTTT. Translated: CASREDAYSSTDTQYF.

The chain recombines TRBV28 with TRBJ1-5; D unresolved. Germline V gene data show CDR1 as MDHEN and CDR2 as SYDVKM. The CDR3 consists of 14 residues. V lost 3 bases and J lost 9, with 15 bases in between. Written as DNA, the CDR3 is TGTGCCAGCAGTTTTTCGGGGTCCCTTTCGCCCCAGCATTTT. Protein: CASSFSGSLSPQHF.

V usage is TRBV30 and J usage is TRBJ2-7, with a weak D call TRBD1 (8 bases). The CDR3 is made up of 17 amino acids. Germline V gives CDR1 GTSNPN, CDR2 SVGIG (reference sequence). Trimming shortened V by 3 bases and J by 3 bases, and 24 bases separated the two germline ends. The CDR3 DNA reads TGTGCCTGGAGCGCCAGGGGGCGCGGCGGGGGCAGCTACGAGCAGTACTTC. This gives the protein CAWSARGRGGGSYEQYF.